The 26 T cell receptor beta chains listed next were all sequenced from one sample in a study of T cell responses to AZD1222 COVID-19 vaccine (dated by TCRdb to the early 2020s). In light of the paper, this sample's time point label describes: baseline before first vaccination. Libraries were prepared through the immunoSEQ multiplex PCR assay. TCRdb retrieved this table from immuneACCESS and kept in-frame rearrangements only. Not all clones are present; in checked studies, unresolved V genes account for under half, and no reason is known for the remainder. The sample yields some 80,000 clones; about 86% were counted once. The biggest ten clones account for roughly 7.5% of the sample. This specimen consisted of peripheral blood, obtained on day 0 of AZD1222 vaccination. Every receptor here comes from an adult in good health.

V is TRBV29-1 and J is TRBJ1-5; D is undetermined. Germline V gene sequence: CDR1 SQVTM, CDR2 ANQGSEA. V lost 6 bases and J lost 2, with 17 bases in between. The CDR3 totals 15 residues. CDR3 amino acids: CSVGDGLLGNQPQHF. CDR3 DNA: TGCAGCGTCGGCGACGGGCTTTTGGGCAATCAGCCCCAGCATTTT.

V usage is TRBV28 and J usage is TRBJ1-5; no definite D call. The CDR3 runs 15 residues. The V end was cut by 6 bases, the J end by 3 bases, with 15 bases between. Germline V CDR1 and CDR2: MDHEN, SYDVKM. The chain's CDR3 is CASSPLRGSNQPQHF. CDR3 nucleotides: TGTGCCAGCAGCCCCCTACGAGGTTCCAATCAGCCCCAGCATTTT.

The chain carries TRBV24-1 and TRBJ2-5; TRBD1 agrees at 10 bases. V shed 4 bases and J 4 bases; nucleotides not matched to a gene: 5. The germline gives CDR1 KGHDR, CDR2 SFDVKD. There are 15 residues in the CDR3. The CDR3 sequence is CATSEGQGRGETQYF. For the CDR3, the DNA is TGTGCCACCAGTGAGGGACAGGGGAGGGGAGAGACCCAGTACTTC.

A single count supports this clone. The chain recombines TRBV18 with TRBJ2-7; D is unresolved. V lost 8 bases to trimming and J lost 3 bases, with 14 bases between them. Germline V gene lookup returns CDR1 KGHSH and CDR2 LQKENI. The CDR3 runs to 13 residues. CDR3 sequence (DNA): TGTGCCAGCCACCAGTCGGCCGGCTACGAGCAGTACTTC. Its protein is CASHQSAGYEQYF.

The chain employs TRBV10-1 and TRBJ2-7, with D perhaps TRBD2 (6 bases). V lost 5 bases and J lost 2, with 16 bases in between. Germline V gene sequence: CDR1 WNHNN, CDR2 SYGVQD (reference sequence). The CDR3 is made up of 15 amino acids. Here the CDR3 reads CASSYPGLLAYEQYF. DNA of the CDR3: TGCGCCAGCAGTTATCCGGGACTTCTAGCCTACGAGCAGTACTTC.

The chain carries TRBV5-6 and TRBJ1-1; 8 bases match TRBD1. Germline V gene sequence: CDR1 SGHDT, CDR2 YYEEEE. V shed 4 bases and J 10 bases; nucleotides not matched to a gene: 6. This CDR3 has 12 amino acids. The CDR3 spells CASSPRQGRAFF. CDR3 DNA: TGTGCCAGCAGCCCCAGACAGGGGCGAGCTTTCTTT.

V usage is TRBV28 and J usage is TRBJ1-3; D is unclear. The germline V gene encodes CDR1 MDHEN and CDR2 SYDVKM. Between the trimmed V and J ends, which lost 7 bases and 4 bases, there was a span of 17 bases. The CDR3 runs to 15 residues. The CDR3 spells CASTPNAPGGNTIYF. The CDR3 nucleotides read TGTGCCAGCACCCCCAACGCCCCGGGAGGAAACACCATATATTTT.

The DNA for the CDR3 is TGCGCCAGCACCGAGACAGGGGACGGCTACACCTTC. Its protein product is CASTETGDGYTF. This rearrangement joins TRBV5-1 to TRBJ1-2; 8 nucleotides align to TRBD1. The CDR3 has 12 amino acids. The germline V gene has CDR1 SGHRS and CDR2 YFSETQ. V shed 6 bases and J 8 bases; nucleotides not matched to a gene: 6.

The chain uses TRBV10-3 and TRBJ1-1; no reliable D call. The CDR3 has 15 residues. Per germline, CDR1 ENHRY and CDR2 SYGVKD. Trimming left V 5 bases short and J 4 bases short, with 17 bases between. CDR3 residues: CAISPPPGRGTEAFF. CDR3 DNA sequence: TGTGCCATCAGTCCCCCGCCAGGAAGAGGCACTGAAGCTTTCTTT.

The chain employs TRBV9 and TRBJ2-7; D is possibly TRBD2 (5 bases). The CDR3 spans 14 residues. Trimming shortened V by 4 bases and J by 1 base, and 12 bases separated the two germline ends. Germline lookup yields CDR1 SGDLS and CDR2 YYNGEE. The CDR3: CASSPLDRSYEQYF. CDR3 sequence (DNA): TGTGCCAGCAGCCCACTAGACCGATCCTACGAGCAGTACTTC.

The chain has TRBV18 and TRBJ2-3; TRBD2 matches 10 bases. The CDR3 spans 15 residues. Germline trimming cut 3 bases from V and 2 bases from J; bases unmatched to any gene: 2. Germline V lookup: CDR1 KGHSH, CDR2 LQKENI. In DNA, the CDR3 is TGTGCCAGCTCACCTCTAGCGGGAGACACAGATACGCAGTATTTT. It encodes CASSPLAGDTDTQYF.

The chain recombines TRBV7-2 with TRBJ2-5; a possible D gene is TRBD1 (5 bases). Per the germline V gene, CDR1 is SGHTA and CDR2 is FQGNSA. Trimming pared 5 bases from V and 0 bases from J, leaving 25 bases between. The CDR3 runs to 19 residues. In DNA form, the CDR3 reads TGTGCCAGCAGCAGAATCATGTCGATCAGGGTGGACCACCAAGAGACCCAGTACTTC. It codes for CASSRIMSIRVDHQETQYF.

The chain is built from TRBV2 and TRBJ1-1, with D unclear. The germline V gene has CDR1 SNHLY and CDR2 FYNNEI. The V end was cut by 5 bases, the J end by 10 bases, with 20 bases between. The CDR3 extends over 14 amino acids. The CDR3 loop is CASSREGAELGAFF. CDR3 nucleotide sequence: TGTGCCAGCAGTCGCGAAGGTGCTGAACTTGGAGCTTTCTTT.

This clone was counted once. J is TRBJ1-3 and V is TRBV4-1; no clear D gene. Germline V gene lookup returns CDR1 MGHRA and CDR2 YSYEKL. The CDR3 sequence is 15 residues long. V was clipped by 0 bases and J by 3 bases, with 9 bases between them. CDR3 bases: TGCGCCAGCAGCCAAGAGTCGACAAGTGGAAACACCATATATTTT. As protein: CASSQESTSGNTIYF.

CDR3 loop: CASSLALGLAGVDEQFF. CDR3 bases: TGTGCCAGCAGCTTAGCGCTCGGACTAGCGGGAGTGGATGAGCAGTTCTTC. The V gene is TRBV7-9, the J gene TRBJ2-1; 13 bases are a match to TRBD2. Germline V lookup: CDR1 SEHNR, CDR2 FQNEAQ (reference sequence). The V gene end was trimmed by 0 bases and the J gene end by 8 bases; junction bases not matched to a gene: 7. This CDR3 is built from 17 residues.

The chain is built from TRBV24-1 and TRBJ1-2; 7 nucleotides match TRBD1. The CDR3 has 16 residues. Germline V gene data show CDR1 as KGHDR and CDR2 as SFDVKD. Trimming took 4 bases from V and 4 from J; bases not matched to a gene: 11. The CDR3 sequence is CATSDVGTGTVYGYTF. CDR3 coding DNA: TGTGCCACCAGTGACGTTGGAACCGGGACAGTCTATGGCTACACCTTC.

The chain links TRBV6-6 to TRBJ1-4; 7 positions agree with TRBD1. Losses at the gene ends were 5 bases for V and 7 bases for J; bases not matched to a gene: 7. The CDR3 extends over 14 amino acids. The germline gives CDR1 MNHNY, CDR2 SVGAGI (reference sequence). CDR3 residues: CASSPPGTAEKLFF. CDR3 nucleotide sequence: TGTGCCAGCAGTCCCCCCGGGACAGCTGAAAAACTGTTTTTT.

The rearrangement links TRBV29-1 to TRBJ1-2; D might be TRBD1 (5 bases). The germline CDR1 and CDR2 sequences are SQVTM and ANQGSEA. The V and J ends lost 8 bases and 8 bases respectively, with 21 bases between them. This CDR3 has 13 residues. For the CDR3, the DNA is TGCAGCTCAGATACAGGAAGATCTGGGGGCTACACCTTC. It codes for CSSDTGRSGGYTF.

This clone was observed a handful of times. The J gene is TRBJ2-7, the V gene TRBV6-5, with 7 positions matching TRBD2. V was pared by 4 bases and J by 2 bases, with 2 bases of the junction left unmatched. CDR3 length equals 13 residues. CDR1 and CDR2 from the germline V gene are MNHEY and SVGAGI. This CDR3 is CASSLGTTYEQYF. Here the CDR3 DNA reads TGTGCCAGCAGTTTAGGGACTACCTACGAGCAGTACTTC.

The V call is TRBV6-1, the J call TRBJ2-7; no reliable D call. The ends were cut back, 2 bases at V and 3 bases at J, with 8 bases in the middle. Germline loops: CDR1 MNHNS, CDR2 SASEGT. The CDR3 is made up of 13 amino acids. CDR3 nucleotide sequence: TGTGCCAGCAGTGAATACAGACGCTACGAGCAGTACTTC. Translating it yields CASSEYRRYEQYF.

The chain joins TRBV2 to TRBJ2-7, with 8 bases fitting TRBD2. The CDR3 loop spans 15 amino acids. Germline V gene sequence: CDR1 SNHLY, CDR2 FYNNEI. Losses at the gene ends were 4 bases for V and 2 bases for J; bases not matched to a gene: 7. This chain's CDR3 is CASSVSGSGTYEQYF. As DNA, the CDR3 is TGTGCCAGCAGTGTATCGGGTAGCGGGACCTACGAGCAGTACTTC.

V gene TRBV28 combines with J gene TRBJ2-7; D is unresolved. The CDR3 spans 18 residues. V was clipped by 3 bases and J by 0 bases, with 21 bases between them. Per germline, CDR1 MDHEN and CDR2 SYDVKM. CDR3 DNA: TGTGCCAGCAGTTTTGACCCTACACGGGCTGAGAACTCCTACGAGCAGTACTTC. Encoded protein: CASSFDPTRAENSYEQYF.

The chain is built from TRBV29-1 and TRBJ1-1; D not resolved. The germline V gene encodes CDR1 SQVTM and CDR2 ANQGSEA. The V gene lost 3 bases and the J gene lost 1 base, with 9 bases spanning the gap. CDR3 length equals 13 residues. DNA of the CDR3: TGCAGCGTTGAGAAGCATACGAACACTGAAGCTTTCTTT. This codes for CSVEKHTNTEAFF.

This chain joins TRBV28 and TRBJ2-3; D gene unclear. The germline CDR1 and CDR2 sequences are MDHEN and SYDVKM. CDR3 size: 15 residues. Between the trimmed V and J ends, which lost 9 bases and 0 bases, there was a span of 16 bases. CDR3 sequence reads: CASARADSSTDTQYF. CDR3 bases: TGTGCCAGTGCTAGGGCAGACTCTAGCACAGATACGCAGTATTTT.

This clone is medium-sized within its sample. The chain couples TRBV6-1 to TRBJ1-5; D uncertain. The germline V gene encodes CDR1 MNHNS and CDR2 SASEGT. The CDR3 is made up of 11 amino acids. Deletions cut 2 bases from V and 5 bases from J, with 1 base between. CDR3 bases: TGTGCCAGCAGTGAACATCAGCCCCAGCATTTT. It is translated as CASSEHQPQHF.

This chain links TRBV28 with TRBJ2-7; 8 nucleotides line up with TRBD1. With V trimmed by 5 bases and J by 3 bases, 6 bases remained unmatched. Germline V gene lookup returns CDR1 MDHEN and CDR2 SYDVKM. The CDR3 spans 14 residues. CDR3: CASSGQGYFYEQYF. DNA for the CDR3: TGTGCCAGCAGTGGACAGGGTTACTTCTACGAGCAGTACTTC.